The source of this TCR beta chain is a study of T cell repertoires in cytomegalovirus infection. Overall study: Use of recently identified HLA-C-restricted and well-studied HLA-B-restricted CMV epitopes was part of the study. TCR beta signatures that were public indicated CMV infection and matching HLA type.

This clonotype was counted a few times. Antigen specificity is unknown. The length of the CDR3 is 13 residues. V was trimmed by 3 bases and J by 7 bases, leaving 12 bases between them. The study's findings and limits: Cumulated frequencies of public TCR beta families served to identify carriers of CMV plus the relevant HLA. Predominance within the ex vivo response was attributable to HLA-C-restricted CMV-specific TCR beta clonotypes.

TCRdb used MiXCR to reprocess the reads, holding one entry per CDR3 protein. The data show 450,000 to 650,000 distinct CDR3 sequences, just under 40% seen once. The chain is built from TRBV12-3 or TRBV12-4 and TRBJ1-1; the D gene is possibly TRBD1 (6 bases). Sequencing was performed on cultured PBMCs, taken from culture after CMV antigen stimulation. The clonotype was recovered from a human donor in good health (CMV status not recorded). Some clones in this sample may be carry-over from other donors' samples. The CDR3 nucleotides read TGTGCCAGCAGTTTTCAGGGGTTAAGTGAAGCTTTCTTT. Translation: CASSFQGLSEAFF.